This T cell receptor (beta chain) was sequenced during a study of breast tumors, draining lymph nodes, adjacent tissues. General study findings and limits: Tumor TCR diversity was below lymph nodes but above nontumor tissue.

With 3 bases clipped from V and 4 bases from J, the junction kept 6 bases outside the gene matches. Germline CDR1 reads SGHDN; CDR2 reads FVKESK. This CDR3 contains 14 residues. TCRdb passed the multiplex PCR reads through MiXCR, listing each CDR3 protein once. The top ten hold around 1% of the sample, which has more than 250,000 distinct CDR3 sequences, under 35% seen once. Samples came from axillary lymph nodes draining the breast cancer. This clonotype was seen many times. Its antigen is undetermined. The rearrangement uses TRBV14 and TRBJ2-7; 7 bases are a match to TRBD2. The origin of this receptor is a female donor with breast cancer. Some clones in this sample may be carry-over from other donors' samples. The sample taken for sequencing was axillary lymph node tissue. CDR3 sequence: CASSQSGGGYEQYF. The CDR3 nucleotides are TGTGCCAGCAGCCAGAGTGGGGGAGGGTACGAGCAGTACTTC.